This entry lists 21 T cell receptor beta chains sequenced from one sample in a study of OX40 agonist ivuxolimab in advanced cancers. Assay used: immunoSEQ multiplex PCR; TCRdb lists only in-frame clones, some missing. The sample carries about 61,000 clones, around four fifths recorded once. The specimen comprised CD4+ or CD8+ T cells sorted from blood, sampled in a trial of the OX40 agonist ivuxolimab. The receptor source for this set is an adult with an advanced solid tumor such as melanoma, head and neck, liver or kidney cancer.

CDR3 DNA: TGTGCCATCAGTGAGTCTCCGGGCGCGGGCAACTCTGGAAACACCATATATTTT. Amino acid sequence: CAISESPGAGNSGNTIYF. The chain recombines TRBV10-3 with TRBJ1-3; D is ambiguous. Germline V lookup: CDR1 ENHRY, CDR2 SYGVKD. This CDR3 has 18 residues. V lost 0 bases and J 0 bases, leaving 15 bases between the germline ends.

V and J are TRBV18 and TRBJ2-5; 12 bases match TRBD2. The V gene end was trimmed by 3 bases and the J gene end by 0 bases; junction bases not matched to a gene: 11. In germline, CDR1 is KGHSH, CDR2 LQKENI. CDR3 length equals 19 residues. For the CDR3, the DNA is TGTGCCAGCTCACCCCCCCGGACTAGCGGGGTAACGTACCAAGAGACCCAGTACTTC. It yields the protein CASSPPRTSGVTYQETQYF.

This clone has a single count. The DNA of the CDR3 is TGTGCCAGCAGTGAATTCTGGGGGCTTAATGAAAAACTGTTTTTT. The encoded protein is CASSEFWGLNEKLFF. V is TRBV6-1 and J is TRBJ1-4, with D maybe TRBD1 (6 bases). The length of the CDR3 is 15 residues. Germline V gene sequence: CDR1 MNHNS, CDR2 SASEGT. V was cut by 2 bases and J by 4 bases, with 11 bases left in between.

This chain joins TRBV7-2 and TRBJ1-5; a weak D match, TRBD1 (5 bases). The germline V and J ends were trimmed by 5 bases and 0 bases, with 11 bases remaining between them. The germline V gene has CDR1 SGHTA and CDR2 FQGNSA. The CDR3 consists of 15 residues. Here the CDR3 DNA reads TGTGCCAGCAGCCCCGGACACTATAGCAATCAGCCCCAGCATTTT. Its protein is CASSPGHYSNQPQHF.

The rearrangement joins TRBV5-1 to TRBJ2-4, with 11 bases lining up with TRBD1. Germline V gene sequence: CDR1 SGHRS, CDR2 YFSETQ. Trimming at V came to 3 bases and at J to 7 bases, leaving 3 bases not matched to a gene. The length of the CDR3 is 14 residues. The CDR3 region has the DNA TGCGCCAGCAGCTCCGGGACAGGGGGTAACATTCAGTACTTC. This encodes CASSSGTGGNIQYF.

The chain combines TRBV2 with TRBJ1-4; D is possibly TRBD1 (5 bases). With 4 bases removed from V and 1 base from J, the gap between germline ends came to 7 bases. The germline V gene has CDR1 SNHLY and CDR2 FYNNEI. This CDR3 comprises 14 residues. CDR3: CASSVGGTNEKLFF. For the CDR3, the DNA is TGTGCCAGCAGTGTGGGGGGAACTAATGAAAAACTGTTTTTT.

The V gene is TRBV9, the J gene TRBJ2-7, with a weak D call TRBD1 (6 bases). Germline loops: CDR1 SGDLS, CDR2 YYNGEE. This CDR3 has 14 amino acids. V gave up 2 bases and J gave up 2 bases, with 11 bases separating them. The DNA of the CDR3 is TGTGCCAGCAGCGTGAGACAGGAGACCTACGAGCAGTACTTC. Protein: CASSVRQETYEQYF. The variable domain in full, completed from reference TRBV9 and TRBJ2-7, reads DSGVTQTPKHLITATGQRVTLRCSPRSGDLSVYWYQQSLDQGLQFLIQYYNGEERAKGNILERFSAQQFPDLHSELNLSSLELGDSALYFCASSVRQETYEQYFGPGTRLTVT.

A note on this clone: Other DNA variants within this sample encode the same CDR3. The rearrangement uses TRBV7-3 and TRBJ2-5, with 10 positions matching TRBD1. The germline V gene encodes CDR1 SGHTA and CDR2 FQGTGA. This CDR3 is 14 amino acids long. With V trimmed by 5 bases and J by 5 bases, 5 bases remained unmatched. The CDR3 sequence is CASSRTGGEETQYF. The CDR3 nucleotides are TGTGCCAGCAGCCGGACAGGGGGAGAGGAGACCCAGTACTTC.

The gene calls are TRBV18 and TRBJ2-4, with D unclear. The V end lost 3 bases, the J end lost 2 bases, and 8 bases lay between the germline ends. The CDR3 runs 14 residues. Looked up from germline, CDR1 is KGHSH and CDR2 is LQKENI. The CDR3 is CASSPGSPKNIQYF. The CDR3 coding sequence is TGTGCCAGCTCACCGGGCTCCCCCAAAAACATTCAGTACTTC.

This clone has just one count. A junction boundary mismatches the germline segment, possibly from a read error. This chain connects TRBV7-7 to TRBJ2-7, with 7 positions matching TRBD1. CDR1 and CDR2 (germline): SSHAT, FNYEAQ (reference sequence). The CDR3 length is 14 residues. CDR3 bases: TGTGCTAGCAGCTTGAGACAGGGCGACTACGAGCAGTACTTC. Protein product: CASSLRQGDYEQYF.

For the CDR3, the DNA is TGTGCCAGCAGCAAGGGTCATGGCACTTTGATGAGCACCGGGGAGCTGTTTTTT. Residues: CASSKGHGTLMSTGELFF. The V and J genes are TRBV9 and TRBJ2-2; D gene uncertain. The V and J ends lost 4 bases and 4 bases respectively, with 23 bases between them. The CDR3 is 18 residues long. CDR1 is SGDLS and CDR2 is YYNGEE in the germline V gene.

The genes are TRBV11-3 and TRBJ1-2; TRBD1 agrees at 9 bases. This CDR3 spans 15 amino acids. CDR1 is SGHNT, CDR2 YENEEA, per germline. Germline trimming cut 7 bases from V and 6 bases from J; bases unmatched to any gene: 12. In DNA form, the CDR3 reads TGTGCCAGCACCCTGGGTGGGACAGGGTCGGATGGCTACACCTTC. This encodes CASTLGGTGSDGYTF.

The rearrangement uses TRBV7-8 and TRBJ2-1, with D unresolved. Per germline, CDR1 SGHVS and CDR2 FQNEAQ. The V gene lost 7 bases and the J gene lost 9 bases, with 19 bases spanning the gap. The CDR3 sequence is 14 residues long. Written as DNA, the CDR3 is TGTGCCAGCACAGACCCCGATACTCGACTTGAGCAGTTCTTC. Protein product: CASTDPDTRLEQFF. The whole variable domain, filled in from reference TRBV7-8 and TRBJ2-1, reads GAGVSQSPRYKVAKRGQDVALRCDPISGHVSLFWYQQALGQGPEFLTYFQNEAQLDKSGLPSDRFFAERPEGSVSTLKIQRTQQEDSAVYLCASTDPDTRLEQFFGPGTRLTVL.

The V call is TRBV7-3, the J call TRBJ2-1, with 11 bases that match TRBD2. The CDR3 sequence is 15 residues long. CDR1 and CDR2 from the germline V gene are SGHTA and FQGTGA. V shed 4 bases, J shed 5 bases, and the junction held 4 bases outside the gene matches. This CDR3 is CASSSVAGGNNEQFF. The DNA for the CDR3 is TGTGCCAGCAGCTCTGTAGCGGGGGGGAACAATGAGCAGTTCTTC.

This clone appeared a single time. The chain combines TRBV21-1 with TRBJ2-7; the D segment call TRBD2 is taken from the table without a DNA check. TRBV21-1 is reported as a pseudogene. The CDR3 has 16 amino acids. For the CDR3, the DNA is TGTGCCAGCAACGAACCGCCACCCATCCCGGGATACGAGCAGTACTTC. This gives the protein CASNEPPPIPGYEQYF.

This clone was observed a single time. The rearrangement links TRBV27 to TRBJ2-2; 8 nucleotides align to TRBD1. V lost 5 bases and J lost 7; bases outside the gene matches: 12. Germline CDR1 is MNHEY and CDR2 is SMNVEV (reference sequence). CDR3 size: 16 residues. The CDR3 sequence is CASSPRPDRAIGELFF. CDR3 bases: TGTGCCAGCAGTCCACGTCCGGACAGGGCCATCGGGGAGCTGTTTTTT.

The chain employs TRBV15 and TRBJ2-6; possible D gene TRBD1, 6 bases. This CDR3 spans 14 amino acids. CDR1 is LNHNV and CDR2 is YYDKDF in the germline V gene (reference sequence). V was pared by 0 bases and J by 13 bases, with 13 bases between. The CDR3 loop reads CATSRERGTFVLTF. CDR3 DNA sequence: TGTGCCACCAGCAGAGAGAGGGGGACATTTGTCCTGACTTTC.

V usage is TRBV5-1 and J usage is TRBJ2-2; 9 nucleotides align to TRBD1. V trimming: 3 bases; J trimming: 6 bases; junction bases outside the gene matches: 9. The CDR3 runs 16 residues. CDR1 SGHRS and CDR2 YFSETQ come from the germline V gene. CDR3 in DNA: TGCGCCAGCAGCTGGGCCCCGGGACAGGGTGCCGGGGAGCTGTTTTTT. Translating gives CASSWAPGQGAGELFF.

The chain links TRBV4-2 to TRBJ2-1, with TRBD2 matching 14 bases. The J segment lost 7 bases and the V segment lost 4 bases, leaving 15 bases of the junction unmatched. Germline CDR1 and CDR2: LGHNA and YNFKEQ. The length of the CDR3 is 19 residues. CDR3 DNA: TGTGCCAGCAGCCGACCCCCAGGGGGGACTAGCGGGGGAGGGAATGAGCAGTTCTTC. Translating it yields CASSRPPGGTSGGGNEQFF.

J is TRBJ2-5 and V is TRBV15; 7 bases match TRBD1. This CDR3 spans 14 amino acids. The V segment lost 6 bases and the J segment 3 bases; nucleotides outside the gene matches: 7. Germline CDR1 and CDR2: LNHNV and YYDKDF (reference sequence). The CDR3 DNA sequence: TGTGCCACCAGAAGGGGGCAGGGTGAAGAGACCCAGTACTTC. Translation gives CATRRGQGEETQYF.

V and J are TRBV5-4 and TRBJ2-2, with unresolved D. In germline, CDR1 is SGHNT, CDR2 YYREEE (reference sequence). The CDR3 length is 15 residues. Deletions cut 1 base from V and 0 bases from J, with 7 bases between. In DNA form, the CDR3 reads TGTGCCAGCAGCTTGCCCCAGGCGAACACCGGGGAGCTGTTTTTT. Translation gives CASSLPQANTGELFF.